This T cell receptor beta chain came from a study of CD8+ T cells in alopecia areata. The CDR3 consists of 14 residues. The trim removed 5 bases at V and 3 bases at J, leaving 4 bases unmatched. The germline gives CDR1 SEHNR, CDR2 FQNEAQ (reference sequence). In this sample, this clone turned up a few times. RNA was extracted and reverse transcribed into cDNA as the sequencing template. Clones were read by immunoSEQ multiplex PCR, and TCRdb kept only the in-frame ones, dropping some. Of roughly 250,000 clones listed, approximately 61% are singletons. The chain links TRBV7-9 to TRBJ1-3, with 7 bases identical to TRBD1. The clonotype originates from a human donor with alopecia areata. The sequenced sample was CD4+ T cells sorted from blood, obtained at week 0. For the CDR3, the DNA is TGTGCCAGCAGCCTAGGGGGCGTTGGAAACACCATATATTTT. Residues: CASSLGGVGNTIYF.